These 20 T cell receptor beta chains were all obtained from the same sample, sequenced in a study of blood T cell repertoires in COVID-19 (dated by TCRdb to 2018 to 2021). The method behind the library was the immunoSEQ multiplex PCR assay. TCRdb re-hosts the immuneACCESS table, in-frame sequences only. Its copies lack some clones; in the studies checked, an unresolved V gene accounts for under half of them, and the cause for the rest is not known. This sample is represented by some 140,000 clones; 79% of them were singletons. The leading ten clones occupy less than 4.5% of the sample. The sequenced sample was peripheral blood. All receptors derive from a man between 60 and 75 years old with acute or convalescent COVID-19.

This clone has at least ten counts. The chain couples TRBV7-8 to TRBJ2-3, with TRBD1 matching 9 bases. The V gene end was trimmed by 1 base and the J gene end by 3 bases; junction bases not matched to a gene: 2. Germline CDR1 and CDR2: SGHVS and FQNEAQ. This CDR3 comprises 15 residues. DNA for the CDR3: TGTGCCAGCAGCTTAGATGGGACAGGGACAGATACGCAGTATTTT. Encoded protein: CASSLDGTGTDTQYF.

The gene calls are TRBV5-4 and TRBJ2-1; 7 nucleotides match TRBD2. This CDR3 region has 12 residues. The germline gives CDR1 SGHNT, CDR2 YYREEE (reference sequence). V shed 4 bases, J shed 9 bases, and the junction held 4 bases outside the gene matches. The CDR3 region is CASSGGGVEQFF. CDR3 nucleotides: TGTGCCAGCAGCGGGGGAGGGGTTGAGCAGTTCTTC.

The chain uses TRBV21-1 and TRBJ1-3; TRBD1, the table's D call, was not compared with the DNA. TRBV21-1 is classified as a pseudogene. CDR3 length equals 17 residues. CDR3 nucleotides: TGTGCCAGCAGCATATGGTACAGGGGACGTTCTGGAAACACCATATATTTT. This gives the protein CASSIWYRGRSGNTIYF.

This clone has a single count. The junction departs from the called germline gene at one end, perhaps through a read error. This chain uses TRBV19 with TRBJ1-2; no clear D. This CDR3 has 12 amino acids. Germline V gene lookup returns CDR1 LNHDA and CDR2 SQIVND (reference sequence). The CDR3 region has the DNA TGTGCCAGTAGTATTCGTTGGGCTACTCCAATTTTC. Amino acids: CASSIRWATPIF.

DNA for the CDR3: TGTGCCAGCAGCAGGCAGGGGACCTCTGGAAACACCATATATTTT. Its translation: CASSRQGTSGNTIYF. V is TRBV5-4 and J is TRBJ1-3, with D possibly TRBD1 on 6 matching bases. There are 15 residues in the CDR3. Trimming removed 4 bases at V and 0 bases at J, with 11 bases between. Germline assignment: CDR1 SGHNT and CDR2 YYREEE (reference sequence). Drawing the rest from reference TRBV5-4 and TRBJ1-3, the complete variable domain is ETGVTQSPTHLIKTRGQQVTLRCSSQSGHNTVSWYQQALGQGPQFIFQYYREEENGRGNFPPRFSGLQFPNYSSELNVNALELDDSALYLCASSRQGTSGNTIYFGEGSWLTVV.

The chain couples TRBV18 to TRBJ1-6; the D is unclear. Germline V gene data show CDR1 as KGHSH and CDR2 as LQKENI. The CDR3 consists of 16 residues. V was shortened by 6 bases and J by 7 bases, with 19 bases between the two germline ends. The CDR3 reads CASSLVRGGTNSPLHF. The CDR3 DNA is TGTGCCAGCTCCCTAGTCCGGGGAGGCACAAATTCACCCCTCCACTTT. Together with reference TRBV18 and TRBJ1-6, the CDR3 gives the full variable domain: NAGVMQNPRHLVRRRGQEARLRCSPMKGHSHVYWYRQLPEEGLKFMVYLQKENIIDESGMPKERFSAEFPKEGPSILRIQQVVRGDSAAYFCASSLVRGGTNSPLHFGNGTRLTVT.

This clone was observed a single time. The CDR3 bases are TGTGCCAGCAGCTTAGTAGCGGGAGGAGGGAACATTCAGTACTTC. It is translated as CASSLVAGGGNIQYF. This chain uses TRBV7-2 with TRBJ2-4; 10 bases fit TRBD2. The germline gives CDR1 SGHTA, CDR2 FQGNSA. After removal of 1 base from V and 7 bases from J, the junction contained 4 bases not matched to a gene. This CDR3 is 15 amino acids long.

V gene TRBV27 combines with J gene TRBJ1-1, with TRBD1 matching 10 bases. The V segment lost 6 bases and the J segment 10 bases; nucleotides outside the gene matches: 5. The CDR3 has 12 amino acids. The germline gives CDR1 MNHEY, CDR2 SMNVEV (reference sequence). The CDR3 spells CASRGQGTVAFF. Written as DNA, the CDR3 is TGTGCCAGCAGGGGACAGGGGACGGTAGCTTTCTTT.

CDR3 region: CASSVGGRGGQETQYF. As DNA, the CDR3 is TGTGCCAGCAGCGTAGGAGGGAGGGGGGGCCAAGAGACCCAGTACTTC. The V and J genes are TRBV9 and TRBJ2-5, with TRBD2 as a possible D gene (7 bases). Germline V CDR1 and CDR2: SGDLS, YYNGEE. Trimming took off 0 bases at V and 1 base at J, with 13 bases between the two ends. This CDR3 is built from 16 residues.

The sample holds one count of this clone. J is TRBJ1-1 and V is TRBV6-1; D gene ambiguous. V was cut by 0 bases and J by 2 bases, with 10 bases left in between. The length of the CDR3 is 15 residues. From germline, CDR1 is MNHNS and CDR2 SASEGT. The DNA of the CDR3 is TGTGCCAGCAGTGAAGCGGCGGGAGGAAACACTGAAGCTTTCTTT. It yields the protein CASSEAAGGNTEAFF.

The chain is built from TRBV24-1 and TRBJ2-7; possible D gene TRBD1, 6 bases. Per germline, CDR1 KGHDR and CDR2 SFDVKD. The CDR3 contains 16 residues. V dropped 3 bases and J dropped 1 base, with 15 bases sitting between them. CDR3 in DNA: TGTGCCACCAGTGATGCCCGGGACACGGGTTCCTACGAGCAGTACTTC. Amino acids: CATSDARDTGSYEQYF.

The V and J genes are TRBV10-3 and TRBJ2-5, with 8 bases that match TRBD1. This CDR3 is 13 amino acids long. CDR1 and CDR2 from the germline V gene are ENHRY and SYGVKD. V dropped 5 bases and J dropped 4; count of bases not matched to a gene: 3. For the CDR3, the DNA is TGTGCCATCAGTTCGACAGGGGCAGAGACCCAGTACTTC. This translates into CAISSTGAETQYF.

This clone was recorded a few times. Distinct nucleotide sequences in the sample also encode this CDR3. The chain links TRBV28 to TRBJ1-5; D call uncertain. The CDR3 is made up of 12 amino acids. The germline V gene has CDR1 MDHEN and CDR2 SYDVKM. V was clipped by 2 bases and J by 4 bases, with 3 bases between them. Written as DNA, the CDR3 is TGTGCCAGCAGTTTAGAGAATCAGCCCCAGCATTTT. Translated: CASSLENQPQHF.

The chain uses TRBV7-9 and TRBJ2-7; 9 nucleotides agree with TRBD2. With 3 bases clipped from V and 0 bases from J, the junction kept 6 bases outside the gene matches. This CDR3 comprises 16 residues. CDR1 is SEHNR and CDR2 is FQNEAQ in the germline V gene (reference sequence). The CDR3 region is CASSLSSGMSSYEQYF. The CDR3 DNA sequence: TGTGCCAGCAGCTTGTCTAGCGGGATGAGCTCCTACGAGCAGTACTTC.

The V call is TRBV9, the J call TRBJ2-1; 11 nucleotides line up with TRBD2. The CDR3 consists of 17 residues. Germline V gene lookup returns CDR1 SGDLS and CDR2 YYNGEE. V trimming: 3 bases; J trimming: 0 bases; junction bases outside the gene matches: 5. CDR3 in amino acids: CASSAGTSGLSYNEQFF. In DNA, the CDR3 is TGTGCCAGCAGCGCTGGGACTAGCGGACTCTCCTACAATGAGCAGTTCTTC.

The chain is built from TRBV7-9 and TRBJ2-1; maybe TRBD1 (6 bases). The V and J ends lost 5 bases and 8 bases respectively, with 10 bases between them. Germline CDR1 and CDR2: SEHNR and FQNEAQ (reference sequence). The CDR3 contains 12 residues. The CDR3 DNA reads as TGTGCCAGCAGCGACCAGGGGTATGAGCAGTTCTTC. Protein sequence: CASSDQGYEQFF.

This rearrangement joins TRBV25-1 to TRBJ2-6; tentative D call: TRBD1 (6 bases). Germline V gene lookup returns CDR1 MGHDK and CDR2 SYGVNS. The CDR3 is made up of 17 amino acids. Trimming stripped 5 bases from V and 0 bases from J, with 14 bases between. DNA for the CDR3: TGTGCCAGCAGTCAGCAAGGGGGTACCTCTGGGGCCAACGTCCTGACTTTC. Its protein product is CASSQQGGTSGANVLTF.

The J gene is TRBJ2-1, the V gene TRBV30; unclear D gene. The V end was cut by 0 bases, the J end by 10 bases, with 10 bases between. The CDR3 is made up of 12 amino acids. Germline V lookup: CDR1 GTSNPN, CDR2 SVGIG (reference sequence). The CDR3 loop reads CAWSVRALEQFF. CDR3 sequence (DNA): TGTGCCTGGAGTGTAAGAGCGCTAGAGCAGTTCTTC.

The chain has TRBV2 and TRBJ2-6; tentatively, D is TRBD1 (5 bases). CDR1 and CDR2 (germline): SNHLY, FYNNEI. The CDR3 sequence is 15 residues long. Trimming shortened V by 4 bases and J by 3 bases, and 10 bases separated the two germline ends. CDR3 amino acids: CASSVGADGANVLTF. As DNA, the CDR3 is TGTGCCAGCAGTGTAGGGGCAGATGGGGCCAACGTCCTGACTTTC.

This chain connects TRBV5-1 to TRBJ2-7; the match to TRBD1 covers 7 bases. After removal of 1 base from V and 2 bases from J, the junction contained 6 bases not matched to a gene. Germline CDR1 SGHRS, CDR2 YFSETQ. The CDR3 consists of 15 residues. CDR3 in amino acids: CASSLSTGTPYEQYF. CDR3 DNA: TGCGCCAGCAGCTTGTCGACAGGGACCCCCTACGAGCAGTACTTC.